The rows below give T cell receptor beta chains drawn from one sample of a study of blood T cell repertoires in COVID-19. Some clones are missing from TCRdb's copy, which holds only in-frame ones; the method was immunoSEQ multiplex PCR. The table has about 170,000 clones, 92% seen once. Sequencing was done on a sample of peripheral blood. The source of these receptors is a man younger than 40 with COVID-19, enrolled during active disease. Both conserved end residues are part of each CDR3. The order of the fields is J gene, D gene, clone size, V gene, CDR3 protein, CDR3 DNA. D genes are given only for firm matches. Only some rows state a clone size, as once, few, many or a class for expanded clones.

J gene: TRBJ1-3; D gene: -; clone size: -; V gene: TRBV5-1; CDR3 protein: CASSLSQGTTIYF; CDR3 DNA: TGCGCCAGCAGCTTGAGTCAGGGGACCACCATATATTTT
J gene: TRBJ1-5; D gene: -; clone size: once; V gene: TRBV7-9; CDR3 protein: CASSGGGTNQPQHF; CDR3 DNA: TGTGCCAGCAGCGGCGGGGGAACCAATCAGCCCCAGCATTTT
J gene: TRBJ2-1; D gene: TRBD2; clone size: -; V gene: TRBV5-5; CDR3 protein: CASSLAGLAGLNSGSEQFF; CDR3 DNA: TGTGCCAGCAGTCTGGCGGGGTTAGCGGGCTTGAACTCTGGCAGTGAGCAGTTCTTC
J gene: TRBJ2-2; D gene: -; clone size: -; V gene: TRBV27; CDR3 protein: CASSFLAGWAGELFF; CDR3 DNA: TGTGCCAGCAGTTTTCTGGCAGGGTGGGCCGGGGAGCTGTTTTTT
J gene: TRBJ2-2; D gene: -; clone size: -; V gene: TRBV2; CDR3 protein: CASSPQTATGELFF; CDR3 DNA: TGTGCCAGCAGTCCACAGACAGCGACCGGGGAGCTGTTTTTT
J gene: TRBJ2-2; D gene: -; clone size: -; V gene: TRBV29-1; CDR3 protein: CSVLAETGELFF; CDR3 DNA: TGCAGCGTTTTGGCGGAAACCGGGGAGCTGTTTTTT
J gene: TRBJ1-3; D gene: -; clone size: -; V gene: TRBV2; CDR3 protein: CASSDGAGNTIYF; CDR3 DNA: TGTGCCAGCAGTGACGGAGCTGGAAACACCATATATTTT
J gene: TRBJ2-2; D gene: TRBD1; clone size: -; V gene: TRBV15; CDR3 protein: CATSRGDRDDGELFF; CDR3 DNA: TGTGCCACCAGCAGAGGGGACAGGGATGACGGGGAGCTGTTTTTT
J gene: TRBJ2-2; D gene: TRBD2; clone size: -; V gene: TRBV27; CDR3 protein: CASSLYGLAERGGELFF; CDR3 DNA: TGTGCCAGCAGTTTATATGGACTAGCGGAGCGGGGCGGGGAGCTGTTTTTT
J gene: TRBJ1-3; D gene: TRBD1; clone size: -; V gene: TRBV3-1/TRBV3-2; CDR3 protein: CASSPGQGVNTIYF; CDR3 DNA: TGTGCCAGCAGCCCGGGACAGGGCGTGAACACCATATATTTT
J gene: TRBJ1-2; D gene: -; clone size: -; V gene: TRBV7-2; CDR3 protein: CASSSPGQGGYGYTF; CDR3 DNA: TGTGCCAGCAGCTCCCCCGGGCAGGGTGGCTATGGCTACACCTTC
J gene: TRBJ1-2; D gene: TRBD1; clone size: -; V gene: TRBV5-4; CDR3 protein: CASSFGQANYGYTF; CDR3 DNA: TGTGCCAGCAGCTTTGGACAGGCAAACTATGGCTACACCTTC
J gene: TRBJ2-7; D gene: -; clone size: -; V gene: TRBV9; CDR3 protein: CASSPTESYEQYF; CDR3 DNA: TGTGCCAGCAGCCCGACAGAATCCTACGAGCAGTACTTC
J gene: TRBJ1-2; D gene: -; clone size: -; V gene: TRBV28; CDR3 protein: CASSSTGRGYGYTF; CDR3 DNA: TGTGCCAGCAGTTCTACAGGGAGAGGGTATGGCTACACCTTC
J gene: TRBJ2-3; D gene: TRBD2; clone size: -; V gene: TRBV3-1/TRBV3-2; CDR3 protein: CASSQERGHTDTQYF; CDR3 DNA: TGTGCCAGCAGCCAGGAGCGGGGCCATACAGATACGCAGTATTTT
J gene: TRBJ2-5; D gene: -; clone size: many; V gene: TRBV9; CDR3 protein: CASSAGLFSGGETQYF; CDR3 DNA: TGTGCCAGCAGCGCCGGATTATTTTCAGGGGGGGAGACCCAGTACTTC
J gene: TRBJ2-6; D gene: TRBD2; clone size: -; V gene: TRBV18; CDR3 protein: CASSPLGLAGGSSGANVLTF; CDR3 DNA: TGTGCCAGCTCACCACTGGGACTAGCGGGAGGCAGCTCTGGGGCCAACGTCCTGACTTTC
J gene: TRBJ2-7; D gene: -; clone size: -; V gene: TRBV27; CDR3 protein: CASSLLPGPGEQYF; CDR3 DNA: TGTGCCAGCAGTTTATTACCGGGCCCGGGGGAGCAGTACTTC
J gene: TRBJ2-7; D gene: TRBD2; clone size: once; V gene: TRBV5-5; CDR3 protein: CASSWGASGGPYSYEQYF; CDR3 DNA: TGTGCCAGCAGCTGGGGGGCCAGCGGGGGGCCTTACTCCTACGAGCAGTACTTC
J gene: TRBJ1-5; D gene: -; clone size: -; V gene: TRBV7-2; CDR3 protein: CASSWGPVQPQHF; CDR3 DNA: TGTGCCAGCAGCTGGGGGCCCGTCCAGCCCCAGCATTTT
J gene: TRBJ2-1; D gene: TRBD2; clone size: -; V gene: TRBV2; CDR3 protein: CASSLPGLATDNEQFF; CDR3 DNA: TGTGCCAGCAGTCTTCCGGGACTAGCGACCGACAATGAGCAGTTCTTC
J gene: TRBJ2-2; D gene: TRBD1; clone size: -; V gene: TRBV24-1; CDR3 protein: CAIRDRGNGELFF; CDR3 DNA: TGTGCCATCCGGGACAGGGGTAACGGGGAGCTGTTTTTT
J gene: TRBJ2-7; D gene: TRBD1; clone size: -; V gene: TRBV4-1; CDR3 protein: CASSKFGQDYEQYF; CDR3 DNA: TGCGCCAGCAGCAAATTCGGACAGGACTACGAGCAGTACTTC
J gene: TRBJ2-7; D gene: TRBD2; clone size: -; V gene: TRBV3-1/TRBV3-2; CDR3 protein: CASSQRLAGAREQYF; CDR3 DNA: TGTGCCAGCAGCCAGAGACTAGCGGGAGCTCGGGAGCAGTACTTC